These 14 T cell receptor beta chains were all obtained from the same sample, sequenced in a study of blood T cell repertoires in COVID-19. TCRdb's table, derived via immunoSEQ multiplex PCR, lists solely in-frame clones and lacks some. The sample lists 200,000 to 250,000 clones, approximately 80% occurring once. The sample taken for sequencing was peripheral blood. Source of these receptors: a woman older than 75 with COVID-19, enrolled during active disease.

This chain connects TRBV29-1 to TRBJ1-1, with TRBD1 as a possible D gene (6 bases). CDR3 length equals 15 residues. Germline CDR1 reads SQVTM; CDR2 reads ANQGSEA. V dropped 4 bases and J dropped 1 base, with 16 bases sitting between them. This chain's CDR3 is CSVGLQGGGNTEAFF. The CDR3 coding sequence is TGCAGCGTTGGCTTACAGGGCGGTGGGAACACTGAAGCTTTCTTT.

The CDR3 protein is CASSAPGGYTGELFF. CDR3 DNA: TGCGCCAGCAGCGCCCCCGGGGGGTACACCGGGGAGCTGTTTTTT. V gene TRBV5-1 combines with J gene TRBJ2-2, with 7 bases identical to TRBD2. CDR1 is SGHRS and CDR2 is YFSETQ in the germline V gene. The V gene end was trimmed by 4 bases and the J gene end by 3 bases; junction bases not matched to a gene: 6. The CDR3 spans 15 residues.

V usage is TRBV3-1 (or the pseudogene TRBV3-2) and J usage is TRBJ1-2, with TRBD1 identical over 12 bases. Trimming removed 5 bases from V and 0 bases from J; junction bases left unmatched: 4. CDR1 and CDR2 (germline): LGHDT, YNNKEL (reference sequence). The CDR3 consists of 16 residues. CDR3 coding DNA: TGTGCCAGCAGCATGGGACAGGGGGCGACTAACTATGGCTACACCTTC. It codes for CASSMGQGATNYGYTF.

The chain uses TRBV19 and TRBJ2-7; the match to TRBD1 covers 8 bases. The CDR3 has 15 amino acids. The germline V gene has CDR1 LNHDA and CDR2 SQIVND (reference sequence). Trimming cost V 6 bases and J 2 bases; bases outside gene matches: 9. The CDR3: CASRQGQEGTYEQYF. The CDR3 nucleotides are TGTGCCAGTAGGCAGGGACAGGAGGGAACCTACGAGCAGTACTTC.

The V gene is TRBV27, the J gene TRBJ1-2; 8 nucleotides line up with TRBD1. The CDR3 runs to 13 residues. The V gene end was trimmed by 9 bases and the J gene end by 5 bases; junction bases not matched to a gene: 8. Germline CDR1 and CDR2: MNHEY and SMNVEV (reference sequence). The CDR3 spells CASSQGAGYGYTF. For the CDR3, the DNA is TGTGCCAGTAGCCAGGGGGCTGGGTATGGCTACACCTTC.

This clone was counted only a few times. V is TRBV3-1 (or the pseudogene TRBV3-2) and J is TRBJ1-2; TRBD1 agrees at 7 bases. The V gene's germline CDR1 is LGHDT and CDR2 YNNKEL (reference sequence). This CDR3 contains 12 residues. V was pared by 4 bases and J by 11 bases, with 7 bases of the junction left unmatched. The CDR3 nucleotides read TGTGCCAGCAGCCTAGCCGGGACAGAGTACACCTTC. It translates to CASSLAGTEYTF.

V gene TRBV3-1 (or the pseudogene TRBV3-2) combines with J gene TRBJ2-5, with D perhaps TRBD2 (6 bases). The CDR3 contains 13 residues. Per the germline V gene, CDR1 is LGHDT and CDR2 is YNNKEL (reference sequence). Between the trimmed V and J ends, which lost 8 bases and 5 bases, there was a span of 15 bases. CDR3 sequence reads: CASGGDSGETQYF. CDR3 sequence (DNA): TGTGCCAGCGGTGGGGACTCGGGGGAGACCCAGTACTTC.

The CDR3 protein is CASSLGAGQFF. CDR3 in DNA: TGTGCCAGCAGCCTTGGGGCTGGGCAGTTCTTC. The genes are TRBV7-9 and TRBJ2-1; the D gene is possibly TRBD1 (5 bases). Germline V gives CDR1 SEHNR, CDR2 FQNEAQ (reference sequence). V gave up 5 bases and J gave up 12 bases, with 11 bases separating them. The CDR3 has 11 amino acids.

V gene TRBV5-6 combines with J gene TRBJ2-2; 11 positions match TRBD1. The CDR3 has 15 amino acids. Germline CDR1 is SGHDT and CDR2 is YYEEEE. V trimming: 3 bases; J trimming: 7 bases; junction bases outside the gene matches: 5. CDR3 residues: CASSWTGGKGGELFF. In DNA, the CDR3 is TGTGCCAGCAGCTGGACAGGGGGCAAGGGCGGGGAGCTGTTTTTT. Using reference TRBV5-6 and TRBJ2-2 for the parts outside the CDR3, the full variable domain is DAGVTQSPTHLIKTRGQQVTLRCSPKSGHDTVSWYQQALGQGPQFIFQYYEEEERQRGNFPDRFSGHQFPNYSSELNVNALLLGDSALYLCASSWTGGKGGELFFGEGSRLTVL.

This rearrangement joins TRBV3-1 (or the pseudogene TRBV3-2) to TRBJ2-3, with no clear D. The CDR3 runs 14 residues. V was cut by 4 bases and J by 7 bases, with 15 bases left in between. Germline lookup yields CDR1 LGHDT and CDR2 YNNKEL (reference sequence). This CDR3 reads CASSRDSLGNTQYF. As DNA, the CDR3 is TGTGCCAGCAGCCGAGATTCGCTAGGAAATACGCAGTATTTT.

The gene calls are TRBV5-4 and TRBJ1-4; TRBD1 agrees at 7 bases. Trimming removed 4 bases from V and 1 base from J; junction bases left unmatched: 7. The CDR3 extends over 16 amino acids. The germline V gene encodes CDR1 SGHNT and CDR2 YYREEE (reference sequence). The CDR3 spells CASSPGQTRTNEKLFF. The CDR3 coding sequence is TGTGCCAGCAGCCCGGGACAGACGAGAACTAATGAAAAACTGTTTTTT. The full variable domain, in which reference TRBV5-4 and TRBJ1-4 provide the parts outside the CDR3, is ETGVTQSPTHLIKTRGQQVTLRCSSQSGHNTVSWYQQALGQGPQFIFQYYREEENGRGNFPPRFSGLQFPNYSSELNVNALELDDSALYLCASSPGQTRTNEKLFFGSGTQLSVL.

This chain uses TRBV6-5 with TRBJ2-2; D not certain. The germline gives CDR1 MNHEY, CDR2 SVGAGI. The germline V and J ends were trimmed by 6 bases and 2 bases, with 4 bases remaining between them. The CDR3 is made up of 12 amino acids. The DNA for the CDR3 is TGTGCCAGCAGGTTAAACACCGGGGAGCTGTTTTTT. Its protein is CASRLNTGELFF.

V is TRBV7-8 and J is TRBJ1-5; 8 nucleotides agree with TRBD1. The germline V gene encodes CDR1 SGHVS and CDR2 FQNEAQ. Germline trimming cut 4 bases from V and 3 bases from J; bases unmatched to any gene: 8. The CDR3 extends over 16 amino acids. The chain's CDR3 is CASSSRTGSPNQPQHF. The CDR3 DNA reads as TGTGCCAGCAGCTCCAGGACAGGGTCCCCCAATCAGCCCCAGCATTTT. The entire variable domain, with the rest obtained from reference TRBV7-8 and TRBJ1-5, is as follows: GAGVSQSPRYKVAKRGQDVALRCDPISGHVSLFWYQQALGQGPEFLTYFQNEAQLDKSGLPSDRFFAERPEGSVSTLKIQRTQQEDSAVYLCASSSRTGSPNQPQHFGDGTRLSIL.

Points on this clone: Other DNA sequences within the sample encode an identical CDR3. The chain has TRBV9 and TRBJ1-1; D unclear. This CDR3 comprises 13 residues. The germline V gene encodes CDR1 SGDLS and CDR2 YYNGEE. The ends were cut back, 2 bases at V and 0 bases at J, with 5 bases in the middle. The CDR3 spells CASSVELNTEAFF. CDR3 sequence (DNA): TGTGCCAGCAGCGTCGAGTTGAACACTGAAGCTTTCTTT.